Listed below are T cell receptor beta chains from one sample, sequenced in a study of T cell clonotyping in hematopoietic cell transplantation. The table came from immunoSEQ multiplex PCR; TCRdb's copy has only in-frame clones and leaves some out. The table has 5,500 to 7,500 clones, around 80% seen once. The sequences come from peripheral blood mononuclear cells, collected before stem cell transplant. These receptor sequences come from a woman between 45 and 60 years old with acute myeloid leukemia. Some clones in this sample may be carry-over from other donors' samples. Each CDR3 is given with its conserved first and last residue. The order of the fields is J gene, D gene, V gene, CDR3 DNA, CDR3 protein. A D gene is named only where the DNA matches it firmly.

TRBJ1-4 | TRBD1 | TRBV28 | TGTGCCAGCAAACACCTGCAACAGGGGGAACGTGAAAAACTGTTTTTT | CASKHLQQGEREKLFF